A few counts support the clone carrying this TCR beta chain. The target antigen is unknown. The data stem from a study of glioma-infiltrating T cells. Regarding the study as a whole: Gliomas, especially low-grade, showed above-expected tissue-blood divergence; non-neoplastic patients showed below. Only very few CDR3 sequences appeared in both tissue and blood.

With V trimmed by 5 bases and J by 1 base, 4 bases remained unmatched. The CDR3 is made up of 15 amino acids. From germline, CDR1 is SGHNT and CDR2 YYREEE (reference sequence). The iRepertoire nested amplicon-rescue multiplex PCR amplified TCR alpha and beta CDR3s from RNA. One-step reverse transcription and amplification started from around 100-400 ng of tissue mRNA or PBMC total RNA. TCRdb re-analysed the multiplex PCR reads in MiXCR, keeping a single row per CDR3 protein. The table shows 100,000 to 150,000 distinct CDR3 sequences, with around 23% occurring only once. Sequenced: glioma tissue, nonneoplastic brain tissue, or PBMCs (not recorded which). V gene TRBV5-4 combines with J gene TRBJ2-1; 9 bases match TRBD2. The TCR comes from a human donor with low-grade glioma or glioblastoma, undergoing nonglioma brain surgery, or in good health (not recorded which). CDR3 sequence reads: CASSSSGESYNEQFF. The DNA of the CDR3 is TGTGCCAGCAGTTCTAGCGGGGAATCCTACAATGAGCAGTTCTTC.